These T cell receptor beta chains were read from a single sample in a study of blood T cell repertoires in COVID-19. Method: immunoSEQ multiplex PCR; TCRdb's copy keeps in-frame clones and lacks some. The sample consists of 150,000 to 200,000 clones, 70% to 90% of them appearing once. The specimen sequenced was peripheral blood. The receptors come from a person aged 70 to 80 with COVID-19, enrolled during active disease. CDR3s include the opening cysteine and the closing phenylalanine or tryptophan. D genes are given only for firm matches. The size of a clone is reported for some rows only, either as once, few or many, or as a class for expanded clones.

J | V | length | size | D | CDR3 | DNA
TRBJ1-2 | TRBV28 | 19 | NA | TRBD1 | CASSWELRAGTDFNYGYTF | TGTGCCAGCAGTTGGGAACTAAGGGCCGGGACAGACTTTAACTATGGCTACACCTTC
TRBJ2-2 | TRBV27 | 14 | NA | NA | CASSFGGNTGELFF | TGTGCCAGCAGTTTTGGAGGCAACACCGGGGAGCTGTTTTTT
TRBJ2-7 | TRBV7-2 | 13 | NA | NA | CASSLDWGDEQYF | TGTGCCAGCAGCTTAGATTGGGGAGACGAGCAGTACTTC
TRBJ1-1 | TRBV7-2 | 17 | many | NA | CASSLVAPPVGNTEAFF | TGTGCCAGCAGCTTAGTAGCCCCCCCCGTCGGTAACACTGAAGCTTTCTTT
TRBJ2-7 | TRBV9 | 14 | NA | TRBD1 | CASSADRVVYEQYF | TGTGCCAGCAGCGCGGACAGGGTAGTTTACGAGCAGTACTTC
TRBJ1-4 | TRBV28 | 14 | once | NA | CASTIGATNEKLFF | TGTGCCAGCACGATAGGGGCAACTAATGAAAAACTGTTTTTT
TRBJ1-1 | TRBV7-3 | 13 | NA | NA | CASSSNRGAEAFF | TGTGCCAGCAGCTCAAACCGCGGGGCTGAAGCTTTCTTT
TRBJ1-2 | TRBV24-1 | 19 | NA | NA | CATSTTADSRAPSNYGYTF | TGTGCCACCAGCACAACCGCGGACAGTAGGGCACCATCTAACTATGGCTACACCTTC
TRBJ2-5 | TRBV7-2 | 14 | NA | TRBD2 | CASSWGGSGQTQYF | TGTGCCAGCAGCTGGGGGGGGAGTGGACAGACCCAGTACTTC
TRBJ2-5 | TRBV4-1 | 14 | few | NA | CASSLRLRGETQYF | TGCGCCAGCAGCCTGAGGTTGAGGGGGGAGACCCAGTACTTC
TRBJ2-1 | TRBV3-1/TRBV3-2 | 16 | NA | TRBD2 | CASSQALGGAGGEQFF | TGTGCCAGCAGCCAGGCCCTCGGGGGGGCCGGGGGTGAGCAGTTCTTC
TRBJ1-2 | TRBV6-1 | 17 | NA | NA | CASSEALFRTVTDGYTF | TGTGCCAGCAGTGAAGCGCTTTTTAGGACAGTGACTGATGGCTACACCTTC
TRBJ1-1 | TRBV28 | 13 | NA | NA | CASSFRRTTEAFF | TGTGCCAGCAGTTTCAGGCGGACAACCGAAGCTTTCTTT
TRBJ2-7 | TRBV18 | 15 | few | TRBD2 | CASSPGTSGNYEQYF | TGTGCCAGCTCACCAGGGACTAGCGGGAACTACGAGCAGTACTTC
TRBJ2-5 | TRBV2 | 14 | NA | TRBD1 | CASRPGQDFETQYF | TGTGCCAGCAGGCCGGGACAGGACTTTGAGACCCAGTACTTC
TRBJ1-4 | TRBV27 | 15 | NA | NA | CASSLAGRTNEKLFF | TGTGCCAGCAGTTTAGCAGGGAGGACTAATGAAAAACTGTTTTTT
TRBJ1-2 | TRBV25-1 | 15 | NA | NA | CASSDGQRISYGYTF | TGTGCCAGCAGTGATGGACAGCGGATTAGCTATGGCTACACCTTC
TRBJ1-3 | TRBV7-2 | 15 | NA | TRBD1 | CASSLRDSPGNTIYF | TGTGCCAGCAGCTTACGGGACAGCCCTGGAAACACCATATATTTT
TRBJ2-7 | TRBV21-1 | 11 | NA | NA | CASSEPYEQYF | TGTGCCAGCAGCGAGCCCTACGAGCAGTACTTC
TRBJ2-1 | TRBV18 | 12 | NA | NA | CASSEFGDEQFF | TGTGCCAGCTCAGAATTCGGGGATGAGCAGTTCTTC
TRBJ2-7 | TRBV5-1 | 13 | few | NA | CASSLLQGYEQYF | TGCGCCAGCAGCTTGTTACAGGGATACGAGCAGTACTTC
TRBJ2-3 | TRBV5-1 | 15 | NA | NA | CASSFGGVEGDTQYF | TGCGCCAGCAGCTTTGGAGGGGTTGAGGGAGATACGCAGTATTTT
TRBJ1-2 | TRBV14 | 17 | NA | TRBD1 | CASSQDLGGTGSGGYTF | TGTGCCAGCAGCCAAGATTTGGGAGGGACAGGGAGCGGTGGCTACACCTTC
TRBJ2-7 | TRBV18 | 17 | few | TRBD2 | CASSPGSGRRVGYEQYF | TGTGCCAGCTCACCAGGCAGCGGGAGAAGGGTGGGCTACGAGCAGTACTTC
TRBJ1-6 | TRBV4-1 | 15 | NA | TRBD1 | CASSQERTGGTPLHF | TGCGCCAGCAGCCAAGAAAGGACAGGGGGAACACCCCTCCACTTT
TRBJ2-2 | TRBV5-1 | 15 | NA | NA | CASRFGTIGDGELFF | TGCGCCAGCAGGTTCGGGACAATCGGAGACGGGGAGCTGTTTTTT
TRBJ2-7 | TRBV29-1 | 13 | once | TRBD2 | CSVRRGRYYEQYF | TGCAGCGTTCGTCGCGGGAGGTACTACGAGCAGTACTTC
TRBJ2-3 | TRBV6-1 | 16 | NA | NA | CASSEFPGSGTDTQYF | TGTGCCAGCAGTGAATTCCCCGGGTCGGGCACAGATACGCAGTATTTT
TRBJ1-2 | TRBV2 | 13 | NA | TRBD1 | CASGRGQSYGYTF | TGTGCCAGCGGCAGGGGGCAGAGCTATGGCTACACCTTC
TRBJ2-1 | TRBV5-1 | 13 | NA | NA | CASSLFGGNEQFF | TGCGCCAGCAGCTTATTCGGGGGCAATGAGCAGTTCTTC
TRBJ2-3 | TRBV7-9 | 16 | NA | TRBD2 | CASSAGTSGGTDTQYF | TGTGCCAGCAGCGCCGGGACTAGCGGGGGGACAGATACGCAGTATTTT
TRBJ2-7 | TRBV29-1 | 11 | NA | NA | CSYLRGGEQYF | TGCAGTTACCTCAGGGGCGGCGAGCAGTACTTC
TRBJ2-1 | TRBV6-6 | 16 | NA | TRBD2 | CASSAGAGGGLYEQFF | TGTGCCAGCAGTGCTGGGGCGGGCGGGGGGCTCTATGAGCAGTTCTTC
TRBJ2-2 | TRBV6-5 | 14 | few | NA | CASSVWQNTGELFF | TGTGCCAGCAGCGTCTGGCAGAACACCGGGGAGCTGTTTTTT
TRBJ2-7 | TRBV7-2 | 15 | NA | TRBD2 | CASSSPSGSSYELYF | TGTGCCAGCAGCTCCCCTAGCGGTAGCTCCTACGAGCTGTACTTC
TRBJ1-6 | TRBV19 | 16 | NA | NA | CASSILQVGNNSPLHF | TGTGCCAGTAGTATCCTGCAGGTCGGAAATAATTCACCCCTCCACTTT
TRBJ2-7 | TRBV7-2 | 14 | NA | TRBD1 | CASSLGDRATEQYF | TGTGCCAGCAGCTTAGGTGACAGGGCGACCGAGCAGTACTTC
TRBJ2-3 | TRBV2 | 15 | NA | NA | CASSDSGGSADTQYF | TGTGCCAGCAGTGATTCGGGGGGCTCTGCAGATACGCAGTATTTT
TRBJ1-5 | TRBV19 | 13 | NA | TRBD1 | CASSTGGNQPQHF | TGTGCCAGTTCGACAGGGGGCAATCAGCCCCAGCATTTT
TRBJ1-1 | TRBV28 | 14 | NA | NA | CASSFSDRNTEAFF | TGTGCCAGCAGTTTCTCGGACAGGAACACTGAAGCTTTCTTT
TRBJ2-3 | TRBV28 | 14 | NA | TRBD2 | CASNLLAGADTQYF | TGTGCCAGCAACTTACTAGCGGGGGCAGATACGCAGTATTTT
TRBJ1-6 | TRBV9 | 17 | NA | TRBD1 | CASSVSGQGADNSPLHF | TGTGCCAGCAGCGTATCCGGACAGGGAGCGGATAATTCACCCCTCCACTTT
TRBJ2-3 | TRBV25-1 | 17 | NA | NA | CASSRGLQGFNTDTQYF | TGTGCCAGCAGTCGGGGATTACAGGGTTTCAATACAGATACGCAGTATTTT
TRBJ1-2 | TRBV7-9 | 14 | NA | TRBD1 | CASSSQGVDYGYTF | TGTGCCAGCAGCTCACAGGGGGTTGACTATGGCTACACCTTC
TRBJ2-1 | TRBV19 | 13 | once | TRBD1 | CASSIQGDNEQFF | TGTGCCAGTAGTATACAGGGGGACAATGAGCAGTTCTTC
TRBJ2-3 | TRBV4-1 | 17 | few | TRBD2 | CASSHPALAGRTDTQYF | TGCGCCAGCAGCCACCCCGCGTTAGCGGGAAGGACAGATACGCAGTATTTT
TRBJ1-2 | TRBV27 | 15 | NA | NA | CASRKPTGHGYGYTF | TGTGCCAGCAGGAAACCAACTGGACATGGCTATGGCTACACCTTC
TRBJ2-1 | TRBV4-2 | 14 | NA | NA | CASSQVTSYNEQFF | TGTGCCAGCAGCCAAGTGACTAGTTACAATGAGCAGTTCTTC
TRBJ2-3 | TRBV18 | 13 | NA | NA | CASSPVSADTQYF | TGTGCCAGCTCACCAGTCTCTGCAGATACGCAGTATTTT
TRBJ1-2 | TRBV27 | 13 | few | TRBD1 | CASSFGGGDGYTF | TGTGCCAGCAGTTTCGGAGGGGGCGATGGCTACACCTTC
TRBJ2-5 | TRBV7-8 | 17 | NA | TRBD2 | CASSSRTSGRAAETQYF | TGTGCCAGCAGCTCCCGGACTAGCGGGAGGGCCGCGGAGACCCAGTACTTC
TRBJ1-2 | TRBV5-5 | 14 | once | NA | CASSLGQRSYGYTF | TGTGCCAGCAGCTTGGGGCAAAGGAGCTACGGCTACACCTTC
TRBJ2-5 | TRBV13 | 17 | once | TRBD1 | CASSSRKGQGAWETQYF | TGTGCCAGCAGCTCCCGCAAAGGACAGGGGGCGTGGGAGACCCAGTACTTC
TRBJ1-5 | TRBV4-3 | 13 | NA | NA | CASSPGRNQPQHF | TGCGCCAGCAGCCCCGGTCGGAATCAGCCCCAGCATTTT
TRBJ1-2 | TRBV7-9 | 12 | NA | NA | CASSFEVYGYTF | TGTGCCAGCAGCTTTGAGGTGTATGGCTACACCTTC
TRBJ2-2 | TRBV7-2 | 15 | few | NA | CASSLYPGPTGELFF | TGTGCCAGCAGCTTATACCCAGGGCCCACCGGGGAGCTGTTTTTT
TRBJ2-3 | TRBV19 | 14 | NA | TRBD2 | CASSISGGTDTQYF | TGTGCCAGTAGTATTAGCGGGGGCACAGATACGCAGTATTTT
TRBJ1-4 | TRBV6-5 | 15 | NA | NA | CASLRQRTANEKLFF | TGTGCCAGCCTCCGGCAGCGGACGGCTAATGAAAAACTGTTTTTT
TRBJ2-1 | TRBV9 | 15 | NA | TRBD2 | CASSVVLAGANEQFF | TGTGCCAGCAGCGTAGTACTAGCGGGGGCCAATGAGCAGTTCTTC